The source of this TCR beta chain is a study of T cell changes during pregnancy in multiple sclerosis. The ends were cut back, 1 base at V and 5 bases at J, with 3 bases in the middle. Germline values: CDR1 KGHSH, CDR2 LQKENI. This CDR3 is 11 amino acids long. Libraries were prepared by immunoSEQ multiplex PCR; TCRdb keeps only in-frame clonotypes and omits some of them. The repertoire consists of about 40,000 clones, with 90% occurring once and the leading ten covering 0.43%. This TCR derives from a female donor with multiple sclerosis, enrolled in a pregnancy study. This specimen consisted of CD4+ T cells from peripheral blood mononuclear cells, obtained in the third trimester of pregnancy. The chain couples TRBV18 to TRBJ2-7; D uncertain. In DNA, the CDR3 is TGTGCCAGCTCACCACTCGACGAGCAGTACTTC. This sequence encodes CASSPLDEQYF. The full variable domain, in which reference TRBV18 and TRBJ2-7 provide the parts outside the CDR3, is NAGVMQNPRHLVRRRGQEARLRCSPMKGHSHVYWYRQLPEEGLKFMVYLQKENIIDESGMPKERFSAEFPKEGPSILRIQQVVRGDSAAYFCASSPLDEQYFGPGTRLTVT.